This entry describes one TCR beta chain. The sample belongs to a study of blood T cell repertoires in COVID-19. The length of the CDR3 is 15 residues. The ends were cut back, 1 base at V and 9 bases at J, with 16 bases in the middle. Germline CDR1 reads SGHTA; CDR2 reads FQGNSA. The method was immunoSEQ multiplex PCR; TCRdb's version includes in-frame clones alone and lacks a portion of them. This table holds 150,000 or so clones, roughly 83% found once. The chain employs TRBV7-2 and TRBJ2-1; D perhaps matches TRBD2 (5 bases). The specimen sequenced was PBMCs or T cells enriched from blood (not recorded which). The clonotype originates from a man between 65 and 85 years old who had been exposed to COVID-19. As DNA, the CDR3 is TGTGCCAGCAGCTTAGACTTTGGAGGAGGCGGTGAGCAGTTCTTC. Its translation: CASSLDFGGGGEQFF.